The 32 T cell receptor beta chains listed next were all sequenced from one sample in a study of CD8 T cells in Susac syndrome. RNA totalling 0.5 to 1 ug underwent reverse transcription with random hexamers. TCRdb used MiXCR to reprocess the immunoSEQ multiplex PCR reads, holding one entry per CDR3 protein. Found here are 150,000 to 200,000 distinct CDR3 sequences, about 92% of them singletons; the top ten hold roughly 0.08%. The source material was CD4+ T cells from PBMCs. Every receptor here comes from a human donor in good health.

CDR3 in amino acids: CASSMGQWETQYF. The CDR3 DNA sequence: TGTGCCAGCAGCATGGGACAGTGGGAGACCCAGTACTTC. The rearrangement joins TRBV7-9 to TRBJ2-5, with TRBD1 identical over 7 bases. The CDR3 runs 13 residues. Germline V gene lookup returns CDR1 SEHNR and CDR2 FQNEAQ (reference sequence). Trimming took 5 bases from V and 5 from J; bases not matched to a gene: 5.

CDR3 sequence (DNA): TGTGCCAGCAGTTTGCCGACAGGGGGCGGAGAGACCCAGTACTTC. Translating it yields CASSLPTGGGETQYF. The chain is built from TRBV28 and TRBJ2-5, with 10 bases identical to TRBD1. The V and J ends lost 3 bases and 4 bases, in that order; junction bases with no gene match: 5. Looked up from germline, CDR1 is MDHEN and CDR2 is SYDVKM. The CDR3 loop spans 15 amino acids.

The chain uses TRBV5-1 and TRBJ2-7; D tentatively fits TRBD1 or TRBD2 (5 bases each). Trimming pared 4 bases from V and 0 bases from J, leaving 14 bases between. The CDR3 is 15 residues long. Germline V lookup: CDR1 SGHRS, CDR2 YFSETQ. Here the CDR3 reads CASSPPGRLSYEQYF. CDR3 coding DNA: TGCGCCAGCAGCCCCCCGGGACGTCTCTCCTACGAGCAGTACTTC.

This clonotype came up once. The rearrangement joins TRBV4-2 to TRBJ2-5; 10 bases line up with TRBD2. V lost 1 base, J lost 8 bases, and 7 bases stayed unmatched. Germline-derived CDR1 and CDR2 are LGHNA and YNFKEQ. The CDR3 has 15 amino acids. The CDR3 region is CASSQGLAGDVTQYF. Written as DNA, the CDR3 is TGTGCCAGCAGCCAAGGGCTAGCGGGAGATGTAACCCAGTACTTC.

This clonotype was recorded only once. This chain connects TRBV14 to TRBJ2-7, with D perhaps TRBD2 (5 bases). Per germline, CDR1 SGHDN and CDR2 FVKESK. V lost 2 bases and J lost 3, with 8 bases in between. The CDR3 loop spans 13 amino acids. This CDR3 is CASSQNGNYEQYF. The CDR3 bases are TGTGCCAGCAGCCAAAACGGGAACTACGAGCAGTACTTC.

The V call is TRBV6-5, the J call TRBJ1-5; TRBD1 agrees at 11 bases. The length of the CDR3 is 14 residues. CDR1 and CDR2 from the germline V gene are MNHEY and SVGAGI. V lost 6 bases to trimming and J lost 5 bases; unmatched junction nucleotides: 3. This CDR3 reads CASSPDRGHQPQHF. The CDR3 coding sequence is TGTGCCAGCAGCCCGGACAGGGGGCATCAGCCCCAGCATTTT.

The rearrangement links TRBV6-5 to TRBJ2-2; D remains ambiguous. Trimming left V 6 bases short and J 7 bases short, with 12 bases between. There are 13 residues in the CDR3. Germline values: CDR1 MNHEY, CDR2 SVGAGI. The CDR3 region has the DNA TGTGCCAGCAGCCGCACGACAATCGGGGAGCTGTTTTTT. As protein: CASSRTTIGELFF.

The chain joins TRBV28 to TRBJ2-3; TRBD1 might be the D (5 bases). CDR3 length: 14 residues. V was clipped by 8 bases and J by 2 bases, with 14 bases between them. Germline assignment: CDR1 MDHEN and CDR2 SYDVKM. DNA of the CDR3: TGTGCCAGCTCTATAAGGGGCCTCACAGATACGCAGTATTTT. Protein sequence: CASSIRGLTDTQYF.

J is TRBJ2-1 and V is TRBV12-3 or TRBV12-4; 11 nucleotides match TRBD1. J lost 15 bases, V lost 5 bases, and 6 bases had no gene match. CDR3 length equals 12 residues. The CDR3 sequence: CASSVDRGRRFF. In DNA form, the CDR3 reads TGTGCCAGCAGTGTGGACAGGGGGCGGCGGTTCTTC.

The chain is built from TRBV20-1 and TRBJ2-3; TRBD1 might be the D (5 bases). This CDR3 comprises 14 residues. Between the trimmed V and J ends, which lost 4 bases and 0 bases, there was a span of 11 bases. CDR1 and CDR2 (germline): DFQATT, SNEGSKA (reference sequence). CDR3: CSAIRTLSTDTQYF. The CDR3 bases are TGCAGTGCTATACGGACACTTAGCACAGATACGCAGTATTTT.

The V and J genes are TRBV19 and TRBJ1-5, with TRBD1 as a possible D gene (6 bases). Trimming cost V 6 bases and J 4 bases, with 25 bases left between them. Per germline, CDR1 LNHDA and CDR2 SQIVND (reference sequence). The CDR3 covers 18 residues. CDR3 sequence (DNA): TGTGCCAGTAGCCCCCACCCATCCACAGGGCTGAGGAATCAGCCCCAGCATTTT. Translated: CASSPHPSTGLRNQPQHF.

The V call is TRBV5-4, the J call TRBJ2-7; D is perhaps TRBD2 (6 bases). Trimming took 0 bases from V and 4 from J, leaving 17 bases between them. The CDR3 covers 16 residues. Germline V gives CDR1 SGHNT, CDR2 YYREEE (reference sequence). CDR3 residues: CASSLGARRGLYEQYF. The CDR3 bases are TGTGCCAGCAGCTTGGGGGCGAGGAGGGGACTTTACGAGCAGTACTTC.

The count of this clonotype is one. This chain links TRBV19 with TRBJ2-3; the D call may be TRBD1 or TRBD2 (5 bases each). Germline CDR1 LNHDA, CDR2 SQIVND (reference sequence). CDR3 length: 16 amino acids. With 5 bases removed from V and 0 bases from J, the gap between germline ends came to 15 bases. CDR3 in amino acids: CASSLGTEPSTDTQYF. In DNA, the CDR3 is TGTGCCAGTAGTCTAGGGACGGAGCCTAGCACAGATACGCAGTATTTT.

The V call is TRBV9, the J call TRBJ1-1, with 9 positions matching TRBD1. The V and J ends lost 3 bases and 3 bases, in that order; junction bases with no gene match: 6. Germline lookup yields CDR1 SGDLS and CDR2 YYNGEE. This CDR3 is 15 amino acids long. The CDR3 DNA reads as TGTGCCAGCAGCGCGCGGGACAGGGAGGACACTGAAGCTTTCTTT. Translating it yields CASSARDREDTEAFF.

This chain connects TRBV7-8 to TRBJ2-2, with 7 bases that match TRBD1. The ends lost 2 bases at V and 9 bases at J; junction bases unmatched: 9. Germline V lookup: CDR1 SGHVS, CDR2 FQNEAQ. This CDR3 region has 15 residues. The DNA of the CDR3 is TGTGCCAGCAGCTTAAATCCCGGACAGGCGTGGGAGCTGTTTTTT. Translation: CASSLNPGQAWELFF.

This clonotype was seen just once. V gene TRBV20-1 combines with J gene TRBJ2-7, with 7 nucleotides matching TRBD1. After removal of 6 bases from V and 5 bases from J, the junction contained 7 bases not matched to a gene. The CDR3 runs to 12 residues. Looked up from germline, CDR1 is DFQATT and CDR2 is SNEGSKA (reference sequence). The CDR3 sequence: CSAIRGSDEQYF. As DNA, the CDR3 is TGCAGTGCCATCAGGGGGTCCGACGAGCAGTACTTC.

The V gene is TRBV5-1, the J gene TRBJ2-5, with a possible D match to TRBD1 (6 bases). The CDR3 covers 14 residues. Trimming left V 4 bases short and J 3 bases short, with 13 bases between. Germline V gene data show CDR1 as SGHRS and CDR2 as YFSETQ. CDR3 loop: CASSPPRTEETQYF. The DNA of the CDR3 is TGCGCCAGCAGCCCTCCACGGACAGAAGAGACCCAGTACTTC.

The chain couples TRBV5-1 to TRBJ1-4, with a tentative D call TRBD1 (5 bases). Germline CDR1 reads SGHRS; CDR2 reads YFSETQ. V lost 0 bases and J 9 bases, leaving 21 bases between the germline ends. This CDR3 is built from 17 residues. The CDR3 region is CASSLDQQDVRFQKLFF. The DNA for the CDR3 is TGCGCCAGCAGCTTGGACCAACAGGACGTCCGGTTTCAAAAACTGTTTTTT.

The rearrangement uses TRBV7-2 and TRBJ1-1, with unresolved D. V dropped 4 bases and J dropped 11 bases, with 14 bases sitting between them. This CDR3 contains 12 residues. Per germline, CDR1 SGHTA and CDR2 FQGNSA. This CDR3 is CASSSQSSSAFF. CDR3 DNA: TGTGCCAGCAGCTCCCAAAGCTCCTCGGCTTTCTTT.

This sequence joins TRBV5-1 and TRBJ2-1; 11 bases align to TRBD2. The CDR3 spans 17 residues. V lost 4 bases, J lost 7 bases, and 13 bases stayed unmatched. Looked up from germline, CDR1 is SGHRS and CDR2 is YFSETQ. The chain's CDR3 is CASSRKTSGASWNEQFF. The CDR3 DNA sequence: TGCGCCAGCAGCCGAAAGACTAGCGGGGCCTCTTGGAATGAGCAGTTCTTC.

This chain links TRBV6-5 with TRBJ1-1, with D unresolved. CDR3 size: 11 residues. V lost 6 bases and J 3 bases, leaving 5 bases between the germline ends. Germline V gene data show CDR1 as MNHEY and CDR2 as SVGAGI. This chain's CDR3 is CASRDYTEAFF. Written as DNA, the CDR3 is TGTGCCAGCAGAGATTACACTGAAGCTTTCTTT.

The genes are TRBV2 and TRBJ1-1; D gene unclear. V dropped 4 bases and J dropped 5 bases, with 14 bases sitting between them. The germline V gene encodes CDR1 SNHLY and CDR2 FYNNEI. The CDR3 contains 14 residues. The CDR3 spells CASSATGGGTEAFF. CDR3 sequence (DNA): TGTGCCAGCAGTGCGACGGGCGGTGGGACTGAAGCTTTCTTT.

The chain recombines TRBV20-1 with TRBJ1-2; possibly TRBD1 for D (5 bases). The CDR3 sequence is 13 residues long. Between the trimmed V and J ends, which lost 6 bases and 0 bases, there was a span of 11 bases. Germline CDR1 and CDR2: DFQATT and SNEGSKA (reference sequence). The CDR3 DNA reads TGCAGTGCCACGACAGTATCTAACTATGGCTACACCTTC. It specifies CSATTVSNYGYTF.

The chain is built from TRBV29-1 and TRBJ1-2; D is undetermined. There are 12 residues in the CDR3. Germline V gives CDR1 SQVTM, CDR2 ANQGSEA. Deletions cut 8 bases from V and 4 bases from J, with 14 bases between. The CDR3 nucleotides are TGCAGCTCCGCGGAAGTGAGCTATGGCTACACCTTC. This encodes CSSAEVSYGYTF.

J is TRBJ2-4 and V is TRBV19, with D hard to call. V was cut by 6 bases and J by 5 bases, with 11 bases left in between. From germline, CDR1 is LNHDA and CDR2 SQIVND (reference sequence). This CDR3 has 13 amino acids. As DNA, the CDR3 is TGTGCCAGTAGCCGAGGCCGAGAAAACATTCAGTACTTC. Its translation: CASSRGRENIQYF.

This sequence joins TRBV5-1 and TRBJ1-2; 7 bases are shared with TRBD1. The CDR3 sequence is 15 residues long. V dropped 6 bases and J dropped 8; count of bases not matched to a gene: 16. Germline CDR1 reads SGHRS; CDR2 reads YFSETQ. The CDR3, as DNA: TGCGCCAGCAACCCTTCCCAGACAGGGCCGGAGGGCTACACCTTC. Translated, it gives CASNPSQTGPEGYTF.

The chain couples TRBV6-1 to TRBJ1-2; no clear D gene. Trimming removed 6 bases at V and 5 bases at J, with 10 bases between. The CDR3 runs to 12 residues. Per germline, CDR1 MNHNS and CDR2 SASEGT. The CDR3 protein is CASSPMGYGYTF. CDR3 in DNA: TGTGCCAGCAGCCCAATGGGGTATGGCTACACCTTC.

The gene calls are TRBV29-1 and TRBJ1-2, with 10 bases aligning to TRBD1. V shed 2 bases, J shed 6 bases, and the junction held 3 bases outside the gene matches. The CDR3 runs to 13 residues. Germline V gene sequence: CDR1 SQVTM, CDR2 ANQGSEA. This CDR3 is CSVEIGTGDGYTF. The DNA for the CDR3 is TGCAGCGTTGAAATTGGGACAGGGGATGGCTACACCTTC.

This chain links TRBV10-3 with TRBJ1-2, with TRBD1 as a possible D gene (6 bases). In germline, CDR1 is ENHRY, CDR2 SYGVKD. The CDR3 extends over 11 amino acids. V lost 9 bases to trimming and J lost 7 bases, with 12 bases between them. CDR3 sequence: CAMSTGFGYTF. CDR3 bases: TGTGCCATGAGCACAGGGTTTGGCTACACCTTC.

This chain uses TRBV6-5 with TRBJ2-6; a weak D match, TRBD2 (5 bases). Per germline, CDR1 MNHEY and CDR2 SVGAGI. The CDR3 length is 16 residues. V was clipped by 0 bases and J by 2 bases, with 8 bases between them. CDR3 sequence (DNA): TGTGCCAGCAGTTACTCCGCGGGCGCTGGGGCCAACGTCCTGACTTTC. Translated: CASSYSAGAGANVLTF.

The J gene is TRBJ1-1, the V gene TRBV18, with D tentatively TRBD1 (6 bases). Germline V gives CDR1 KGHSH, CDR2 LQKENI. Trimming shortened V by 4 bases and J by 1 base, and 10 bases separated the two germline ends. CDR3 length: 14 residues. Written as DNA, the CDR3 is TGTGCCAGCTCACGCGGCAGGGGGAACACTGAAGCTTTCTTT. It translates to CASSRGRGNTEAFF.

The V and J genes are TRBV20-1 and TRBJ1-5, with D possibly matching TRBD1 (6 bases). CDR3 length equals 14 residues. Germline V gene data show CDR1 as DFQATT and CDR2 as SNEGSKA (reference sequence). V lost 3 bases to trimming and J lost 1 base, with 10 bases between them. CDR3 sequence (DNA): TGCAGTGCTAGGGGGGGCGGAAGCAATCAGCCCCAGCATTTT. Its protein is CSARGGGSNQPQHF.